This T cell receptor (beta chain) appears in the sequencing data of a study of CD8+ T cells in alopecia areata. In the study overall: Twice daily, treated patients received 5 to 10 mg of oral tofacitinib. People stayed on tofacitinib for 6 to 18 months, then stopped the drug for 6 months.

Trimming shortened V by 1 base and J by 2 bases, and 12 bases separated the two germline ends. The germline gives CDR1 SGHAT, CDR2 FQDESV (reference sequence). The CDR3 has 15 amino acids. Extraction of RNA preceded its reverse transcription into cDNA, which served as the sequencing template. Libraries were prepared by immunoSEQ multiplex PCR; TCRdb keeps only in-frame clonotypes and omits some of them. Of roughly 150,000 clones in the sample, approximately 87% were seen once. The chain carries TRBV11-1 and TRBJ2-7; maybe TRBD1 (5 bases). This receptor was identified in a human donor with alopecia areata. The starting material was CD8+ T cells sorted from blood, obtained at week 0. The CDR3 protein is CASSLEDTLTYEQYF. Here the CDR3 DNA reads TGTGCCAGCAGCTTAGAGGACACACTAACCTACGAGCAGTACTTC.